Described below is a single T cell receptor (beta chain) sequence and its context. No antigen is known for it. This entry belongs to a study of somatic mutations in cytotoxic T cells in rheumatoid arthritis. The study pulled out CD4+ and CD8+ cells with positive magnetic bead selection and then checked their purity by flow cytometry. Study-level results: Measured CD8+ T-cell clonality, a value compared between rheumatoid arthritis patients and age-matched healthy controls, did not differ significantly.

TCRdb's copy holds only in-frame clones and misses some; the assay was immunoSEQ multiplex PCR. This repertoire shows more than 15,000 clones, approximately 80% found once; its top ten account for roughly 10%. The germline V and J ends were trimmed by 0 bases and 1 base, with 7 bases remaining between them. This CDR3 is built from 14 residues. Germline CDR1 reads LNHNV; CDR2 reads YYDKDF (reference sequence). The rearrangement uses TRBV15 and TRBJ2-7; D gene uncertain. Sequenced: CD8+ T cells sorted from blood. This TCR came from an adult with rheumatoid arthritis. CDR3 sequence: CATSRDVGSYEQYF. In DNA form, the CDR3 reads TGTGCCACCAGCAGAGATGTGGGATCCTACGAGCAGTACTTC.